These T cell receptor beta chains were read from a single sample in a study of beta chain features in type 1 diabetes. Sequenced by immunoSEQ multiplex PCR; TCRdb stores in-frame clones only, minus some. The repertoire holds roughly 340,000 clones, with 10% to 15% as singletons. The sample taken for sequencing was naive CD4+ T cells from blood. The origin of the receptors is a woman in her late teens or twenties with type 1 diabetes. CDR3s include the opening cysteine and the closing phenylalanine or tryptophan. The D gene is left open where the match is weak. The size of a clone is reported for some rows only, either as once, few or many, or as a class for expanded clones.

CASSTNTQYF,TGTGCCAGCAGCACTAATACGCAGTATTTT,10,TRBJ2-3,few,TRBV7-9,-
CASSHPGGTEAFF,TGTGCCAGCAGCCACCCCGGAGGCACTGAAGCTTTCTTT,13,TRBJ1-1,few,TRBV14,-
CASGLEEKLFF,TGTGCTAGTGGTTTAGAGGAAAAACTGTTTTTT,11,TRBJ1-4,-,TRBV12-5,-
CASKGQVWETQYF,TGTGCCAGCAAAGGACAGGTTTGGGAGACCCAGTACTTC,13,TRBJ2-5,-,TRBV25-1,TRBD1
CASSGNRGPNTEAFF,TGTGCCAGCAGCGGCAACAGGGGCCCGAACACTGAAGCTTTCTTT,15,TRBJ1-1,-,TRBV11-2,TRBD1
CAWSVAARRTQYF,TGTGCCTGGAGTGTAGCGGCCCGGAGGACCCAGTACTTC,13,TRBJ2-5,few,TRBV30,-
CAIAGTGGPDTQYF,TGTGCCATTGCCGGGACAGGGGGCCCAGATACGCAGTATTTT,14,TRBJ2-3,-,TRBV10-3,TRBD1
CASSLRDLAQGSEQYF,TGTGCCAGCAGCTTACGGGACTTAGCTCAAGGGAGCGAGCAGTACTTC,16,TRBJ2-7,-,TRBV7-2,-
CASTSAYEQYF,TGTGCCAGCACCAGTGCCTACGAGCAGTACTTC,11,TRBJ2-7,-,TRBV25-1,-
CATSREGSRRSAQYNEQFF,TGTGCCACCAGCAGAGAGGGGAGTCGGCGGTCCGCTCAATACAATGAGCAGTTCTTC,19,TRBJ2-1,few,TRBV15,-
CASSVVPNTQETQYF,TGTGCCAGCAGCGTAGTACCCAACACACAAGAGACCCAGTACTTC,15,TRBJ2-5,few,TRBV9,-
CSATDTPEAFF,TGCAGTGCAACGGACACGCCTGAAGCTTTCTTT,11,TRBJ1-1,-,TRBV20-1,-
CASRGTGRGEKLFF,TGTGCCAGCAGAGGGACAGGGAGAGGAGAAAAACTGTTTTTT,14,TRBJ1-4,few,TRBV2,TRBD1
CASSRTGELFF,TGTGCCAGCAGCCGCACCGGGGAGCTGTTTTTT,11,TRBJ2-2,few,TRBV27,-
CASSRTGVSYGYTF,TGCGCCAGCAGCCGTACAGGGGTGTCCTATGGCTACACCTTC,14,TRBJ1-2,few,TRBV4-3,TRBD1
CASTTVWRIGTDTQYF,TGTGCCAGTACCACGGTCTGGAGGATTGGCACAGATACGCAGTATTTT,16,TRBJ2-3,-,TRBV19,-
CASSRGTELYGYTF,TGTGCCAGCAGTCGGGGGACAGAACTCTATGGCTACACCTTC,14,TRBJ1-2,-,TRBV27,TRBD1
CASSPTGQGNTEAFF,TGCGCCAGCAGCCCGACGGGACAAGGGAACACTGAAGCTTTCTTT,15,TRBJ1-1,-,TRBV4-3,-
CASGLVRNEQFF,TGTGCCAGCGGTTTGGTCAGGAATGAGCAGTTCTTC,12,TRBJ2-1,few,TRBV27,-
CASSYSGQGAAKNIQYF,TGTGCCAGCAGTTACTCAGGACAGGGGGCAGCCAAAAACATTCAGTACTTC,17,TRBJ2-4,-,TRBV28,TRBD1
CASSRLAGGSYNEQFF,TGTGCCAGCAGCCGTTTAGCGGGAGGCTCCTACAATGAGCAGTTCTTC,16,TRBJ2-1,-,TRBV7-2,TRBD2
CASAGVANQPQHF,TGTGCCAGCGCGGGGGTCGCTAATCAGCCCCAGCATTTT,13,TRBJ1-5,few,TRBV7-2,-
CASRPSSSYNEQFF,TGTGCCAGCCGACCTTCTAGCTCCTACAATGAGCAGTTCTTC,14,TRBJ2-1,-,TRBV2,-
CASRERYNSPLHF,TGTGCCAGCAGGGAGAGGTATAATTCACCCCTCCACTTT,13,TRBJ1-6,-,TRBV6-4,-
CASRAPGRGGEQFF,TGCGCCAGCAGAGCTCCGGGGAGGGGTGGTGAGCAGTTCTTC,14,TRBJ2-1,-,TRBV4-1,TRBD2
CASSFEGQGNTEAFF,TGTGCCAGCAGCTTCGAGGGACAGGGGAACACTGAAGCTTTCTTT,15,TRBJ1-1,-,TRBV5-5,TRBD1
CASSLVGVSGNTIYF,TGCGCCAGCAGCTTGGTCGGGGTCTCTGGAAACACCATATATTTT,15,TRBJ1-3,few,TRBV5-1,-